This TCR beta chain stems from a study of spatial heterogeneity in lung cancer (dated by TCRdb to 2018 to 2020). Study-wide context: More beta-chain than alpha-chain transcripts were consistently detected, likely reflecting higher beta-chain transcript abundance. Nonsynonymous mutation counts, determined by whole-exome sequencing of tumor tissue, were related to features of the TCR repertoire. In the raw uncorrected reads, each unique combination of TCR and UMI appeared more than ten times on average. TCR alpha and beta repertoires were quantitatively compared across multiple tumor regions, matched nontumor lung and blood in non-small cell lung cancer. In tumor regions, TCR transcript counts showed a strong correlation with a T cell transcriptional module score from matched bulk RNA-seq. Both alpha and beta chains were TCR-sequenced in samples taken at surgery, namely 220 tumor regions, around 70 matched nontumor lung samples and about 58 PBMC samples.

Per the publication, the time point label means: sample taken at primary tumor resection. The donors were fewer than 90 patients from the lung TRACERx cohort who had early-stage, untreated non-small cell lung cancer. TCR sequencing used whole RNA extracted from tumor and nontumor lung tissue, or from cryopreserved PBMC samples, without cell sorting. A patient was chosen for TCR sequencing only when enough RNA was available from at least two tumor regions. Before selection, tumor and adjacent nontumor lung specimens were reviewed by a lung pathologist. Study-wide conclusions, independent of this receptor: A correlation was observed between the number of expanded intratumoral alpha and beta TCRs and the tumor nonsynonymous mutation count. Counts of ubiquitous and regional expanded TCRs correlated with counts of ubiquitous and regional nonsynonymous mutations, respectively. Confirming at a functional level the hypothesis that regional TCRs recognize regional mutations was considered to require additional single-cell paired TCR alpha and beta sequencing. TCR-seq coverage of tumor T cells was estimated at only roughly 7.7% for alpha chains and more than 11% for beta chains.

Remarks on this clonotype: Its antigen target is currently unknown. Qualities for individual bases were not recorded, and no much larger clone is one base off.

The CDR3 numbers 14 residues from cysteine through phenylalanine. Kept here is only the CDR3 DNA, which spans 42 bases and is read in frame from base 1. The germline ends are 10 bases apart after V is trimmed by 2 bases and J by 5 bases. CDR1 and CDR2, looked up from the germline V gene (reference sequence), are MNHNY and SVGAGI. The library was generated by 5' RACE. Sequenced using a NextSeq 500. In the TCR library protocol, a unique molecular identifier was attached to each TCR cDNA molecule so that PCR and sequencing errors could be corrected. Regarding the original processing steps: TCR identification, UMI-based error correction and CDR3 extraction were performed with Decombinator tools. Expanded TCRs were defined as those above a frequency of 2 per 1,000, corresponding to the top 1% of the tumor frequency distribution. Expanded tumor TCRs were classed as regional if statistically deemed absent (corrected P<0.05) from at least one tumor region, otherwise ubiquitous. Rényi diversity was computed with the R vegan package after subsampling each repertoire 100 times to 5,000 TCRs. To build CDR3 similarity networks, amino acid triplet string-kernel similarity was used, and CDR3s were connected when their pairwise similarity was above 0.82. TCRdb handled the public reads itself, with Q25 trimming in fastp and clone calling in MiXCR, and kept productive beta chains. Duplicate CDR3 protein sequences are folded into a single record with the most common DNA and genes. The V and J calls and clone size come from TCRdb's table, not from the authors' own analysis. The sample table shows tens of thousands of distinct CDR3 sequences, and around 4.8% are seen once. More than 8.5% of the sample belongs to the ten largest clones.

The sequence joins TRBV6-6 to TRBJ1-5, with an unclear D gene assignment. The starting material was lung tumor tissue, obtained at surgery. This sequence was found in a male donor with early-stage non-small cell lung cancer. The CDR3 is CASSYRAADQPQHF. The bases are TGTGCCAGCAGTTACAGGGCAGCCGATCAGCCCCAGCATTTT.